This TCR beta chain was captured by sequencing in a study of technical replicates of blood from a handful of donors (dated by TCRdb to about 2017). This clone occurred a few times. The antigen it binds to is not known. No qualities accompany the bases; no much larger clone lies one base away. The library was made by the immunoSEQ multiplex PCR assay. The table was pulled from immuneACCESS by TCRdb, which kept in-frame rearrangements only. Such tables lose some clones; where checked, under half of the loss comes from unresolved V genes, and the rest has no known cause. Here the sample has tens of thousands of clones; roughly 89% occur a single time. The leading ten clones occupy around 3.9% of the sample. What was sequenced was PBMCs. The origin of this receptor is a human donor in good health. Some clones in this sample may be carry-over from other donors' samples.

The nucleotides are TGTGCCAGCAGCCGACAGGGAATTGGCTACACCTTC. This codes for CASSRQGIGYTF. This sequence uses TRBV7-2 and TRBJ1-2, with 7 central nucleotides matching TRBD1. There are 12 amino acids in the CDR3, from cysteine to phenylalanine inclusive. Only CDR3 DNA is held: 36 bases, read in frame from base 1. Here V drops 5 bases and J drops 7 bases, and the junction holds 4 bases not matched to any gene. Reading the germline V gene gives CDR1 SGHTA and CDR2 FQGNSA.